One sample yielded the 24 T cell receptor beta chains listed below, sequenced in a study of blood T cell repertoires in COVID-19. The protocol was immunoSEQ multiplex PCR, while the TCRdb copy is restricted to in-frame clones and leaves out a portion. This sample carries 350,000 to 450,000 clones, approximately 89% of them seen once, and the ten largest clones take about 2.5%. Sequencing was performed on peripheral blood. The receptors were gathered from a woman in her sixties or seventies with COVID-19, enrolled during active disease.

This chain uses TRBV7-6 with TRBJ1-6, with a weak D call TRBD1 (5 bases). This CDR3 region has 14 residues. Germline loops: CDR1 SGHVS, CDR2 FNYEAQ. V shed 3 bases and J shed 9 bases, with 12 bases lying between them. CDR3 region: CASSLAGSGSPLHF. DNA of the CDR3: TGTGCCAGCAGCTTGGCAGGGTCGGGTTCACCCCTCCACTTT.

The CDR3 coding sequence is TGTGCCAGCTCACCCCAGGGATACGGAAACACCATATATTTT. It specifies CASSPQGYGNTIYF. This chain uses TRBV18 with TRBJ1-3; the D gene is possibly TRBD1 (5 bases). Between the trimmed V and J ends, which lost 3 bases and 4 bases, there was a span of 10 bases. Germline V gives CDR1 KGHSH, CDR2 LQKENI. The CDR3 loop spans 14 amino acids.

The V gene is TRBV6-6, the J gene TRBJ2-7; D not certain. This CDR3 has 14 residues. Per germline, CDR1 MNHNY and CDR2 SVGAGI (reference sequence). Trimming left V 5 bases short and J 0 bases short, with 11 bases between. The DNA of the CDR3 is TGTGCCAGCAGTCGTCCAGCAGGCTCCTACGAGCAGTACTTC. This translates into CASSRPAGSYEQYF.

The V gene is TRBV6-5, the J gene TRBJ2-7; D is unresolved. The germline V and J ends were trimmed by 5 bases and 2 bases, with 13 bases remaining between them. Germline V lookup: CDR1 MNHEY, CDR2 SVGAGI. The CDR3 covers 14 residues. This chain's CDR3 is CASSLNHLTYEQYF. CDR3 bases: TGTGCCAGCAGTCTAAACCATCTTACCTACGAGCAGTACTTC.

The chain is built from TRBV7-9 and TRBJ1-3; D unresolved. Trimming shortened V by 5 bases and J by 0 bases, and 2 bases separated the two germline ends. This CDR3 has 12 residues. Germline CDR1 and CDR2: SEHNR and FQNEAQ (reference sequence). The CDR3, as DNA: TGTGCCAGCAGCCGCTCTGGAAACACCATATATTTT. It specifies CASSRSGNTIYF.

The CDR3 nucleotides are TGTGCCAGCAGTGAAGGCAGAATAATCTATGGCTACACCTTC. This sequence encodes CASSEGRIIYGYTF. The chain uses TRBV2 and TRBJ1-2; D remains ambiguous. Per the germline V gene, CDR1 is SNHLY and CDR2 is FYNNEI. The V end was cut by 1 base, the J end by 4 bases, with 10 bases between. This CDR3 spans 14 amino acids. Variable domain in full (rest from reference TRBV2 and TRBJ1-2): EPEVTQTPSHQVTQMGQEVILRCVPISNHLYFYWYRQILGQKVEFLVSFYNNEISEKSEIFDDQFSVERPDGSNFTLKIRSTKLEDSAMYFCASSEGRIIYGYTFGSGTRLTVV.

The chain recombines TRBV2 with TRBJ1-1; D remains ambiguous. Germline V gene sequence: CDR1 SNHLY, CDR2 FYNNEI. The CDR3 loop spans 13 amino acids. V was cut by 10 bases and J by 2 bases, with 14 bases left in between. CDR3 bases: TGTGCCAAGAGGGAGATGGGTAACACTGAAGCTTTCTTT. It is translated as CAKREMGNTEAFF.

The rearrangement joins TRBV11-3 to TRBJ2-2; unclear D gene. The CDR3 sequence is 11 residues long. The V and J ends lost 4 bases and 6 bases respectively, with 3 bases between them. In germline, CDR1 is SGHNT, CDR2 YENEEA. The DNA for the CDR3 is TGTGCCAGCAGCTCAGCCGGGGAGCTGTTTTTT. This encodes CASSSAGELFF.

J is TRBJ1-2 and V is TRBV5-1, with D perhaps matching TRBD1 (5 bases). Germline CDR1 is SGHRS and CDR2 is YFSETQ. The CDR3 loop spans 13 amino acids. The V end lost 1 base, the J end lost 7 bases, and 11 bases lay between the germline ends. Here the CDR3 DNA reads TGCGCCAGCAGCTTGTCCAGGGAAGGTGGCTACACCTTC. Protein product: CASSLSREGGYTF.

The rearrangement links TRBV5-6 to TRBJ2-1; the D is unclear. The CDR3 sequence is 16 residues long. V dropped 5 bases and J dropped 7 bases, with 22 bases sitting between them. CDR1 SGHDT and CDR2 YYEEEE come from the germline V gene. In DNA form, the CDR3 reads TGTGCCAGCAGGTCTCTAGTGTCAGATCTGAGGAATGAGCAGTTCTTC. As protein: CASRSLVSDLRNEQFF.

The chain carries TRBV7-6 and TRBJ1-3; 7 positions match TRBD1. There are 19 residues in the CDR3. V dropped 3 bases and J dropped 0; count of bases not matched to a gene: 14. Germline V gives CDR1 SGHVS, CDR2 FNYEAQ. The CDR3 here is CASSFLDRALLHSGNTIYF. CDR3 bases: TGTGCCAGCAGCTTTTTAGACAGGGCTTTACTCCACTCTGGAAACACCATATATTTT.

V gene TRBV3-1 (or the pseudogene TRBV3-2) combines with J gene TRBJ2-7; tentative D call: TRBD1 (6 bases). Trimming pared 3 bases from V and 10 bases from J, leaving 25 bases between. This CDR3 is built from 16 residues. The germline gives CDR1 LGHDT, CDR2 YNNKEL (reference sequence). The CDR3 nucleotides are TGTGCCAGCAGCCACTGGACAGCCACGGACTCGGTCGAACAGTACTTC. This sequence encodes CASSHWTATDSVEQYF.

About this clone: Other DNA sequences within the sample encode an identical CDR3. The DNA for the CDR3 is TGTGCCAGTAGCCCCACAGGGACCTACGAGCAGTACTTC. This gives the protein CASSPTGTYEQYF. This sequence joins TRBV19 and TRBJ2-7, with D perhaps matching TRBD1 (6 bases). This CDR3 spans 13 amino acids. Trimming took off 6 bases at V and 2 bases at J, with 11 bases between the two ends. Germline-derived CDR1 and CDR2 are LNHDA and SQIVND (reference sequence).

This clone was seen only once. The V and J genes are TRBV6-5 and TRBJ1-3; the D gene is possibly TRBD1 (6 bases). This CDR3 has 15 amino acids. Trimming stripped 9 bases from V and 0 bases from J, with 15 bases between. CDR1 is MNHEY, CDR2 SVGAGI, per germline. CDR3 loop: CASLTGSSSGNTIYF. The CDR3 DNA follows: TGTGCCAGTTTGACAGGATCCTCCTCTGGAAACACCATATATTTT.

The CDR3 region is CASSPSQGEAFF. The CDR3 DNA reads as TGTGCCAGCAGTCCCAGCCAGGGCGAAGCTTTCTTT. The chain joins TRBV6-5 to TRBJ1-1, with D possibly matching TRBD1 (5 bases). Germline CDR1 MNHEY, CDR2 SVGAGI. The CDR3 loop spans 12 amino acids. Trimming stripped 5 bases from V and 8 bases from J, with 12 bases between.

The rearrangement joins TRBV25-1 to TRBJ2-5; D is uncertain. Germline lookup yields CDR1 MGHDK and CDR2 SYGVNS. Trimming removed 1 base from V and 4 bases from J, with 4 bases in between. The CDR3 is made up of 12 amino acids. The CDR3 DNA reads TGTGCCAGCAGTGAATGGGCAGAGACCCAGTACTTC. The encoded protein is CASSEWAETQYF.

The CDR3, as DNA: TGTGCCAGCAGCTTGCAGCGGGCTAACCTGTACCAAGAGACCCAGTACTTC. Residues: CASSLQRANLYQETQYF. V usage is TRBV5-4 and J usage is TRBJ2-5; a possible D gene is TRBD2 (6 bases). This CDR3 contains 17 residues. Germline CDR1 and CDR2: SGHNT and YYREEE (reference sequence). V was trimmed by 1 base and J by 0 bases, leaving 16 bases between them.

The chain carries TRBV11-2 and TRBJ1-6; D gene unclear. The V end was cut by 2 bases, the J end by 10 bases, with 6 bases between. Germline CDR1 and CDR2: SGHAT and FQNNGV. The CDR3 extends over 12 amino acids. The CDR3 nucleotides read TGTGCCAGCAGCTTACGACAATCACCCCTCCACTTT. It codes for CASSLRQSPLHF.

This chain links TRBV2 with TRBJ2-5; TRBD2 matches 7 bases. The CDR3 is 14 amino acids. V dropped 6 bases and J dropped 5; count of bases not matched to a gene: 9. Germline V CDR1 and CDR2: SNHLY, FYNNEI. The CDR3 is CASSLFGGWETQYF. DNA for the CDR3: TGTGCCAGCAGCTTATTCGGGGGGTGGGAGACCCAGTACTTC. The variable domain in full, completed from reference TRBV2 and TRBJ2-5, reads EPEVTQTPSHQVTQMGQEVILRCVPISNHLYFYWYRQILGQKVEFLVSFYNNEISEKSEIFDDQFSVERPDGSNFTLKIRSTKLEDSAMYFCASSLFGGWETQYFGPGTRLLVL.

This chain uses TRBV5-1 with TRBJ2-3, with TRBD2 matching 8 bases. CDR3 length: 16 residues. J was trimmed by 7 bases and V by 4 bases; bases with no gene match: 14. Germline CDR1 SGHRS, CDR2 YFSETQ. The CDR3 region is CASSLEGRGVRYTQYF. The CDR3 DNA is TGCGCCAGCAGCCTGGAAGGGCGGGGGGTCCGATATACGCAGTATTTT.

In this sample, this clone turned up many times. The gene calls are TRBV6-4 and TRBJ2-2; 8 bases map to TRBD2. The ends lost 2 bases at V and 4 bases at J; junction bases unmatched: 3. This CDR3 comprises 15 residues. Looked up from germline, CDR1 is MRHNA and CDR2 is SNTAGT. Here the CDR3 reads CASSDRGGGTGELFF. The CDR3 DNA reads TGTGCCAGCAGTGACCGGGGGGGCGGCACCGGGGAGCTGTTTTTT.

This clone was seen a few times. This chain connects TRBV7-9 to TRBJ1-1, with D tentatively TRBD1 (5 bases). Germline CDR1 and CDR2: SEHNR and FQNEAQ (reference sequence). This CDR3 has 13 residues. Trimming left V 5 bases short and J 2 bases short, with 9 bases between. The CDR3 loop is CASSPDSNTEAFF. The CDR3 DNA is TGTGCCAGCAGCCCCGACAGTAACACTGAAGCTTTCTTT.

The table lists this clone with a count of one. V and J are TRBV19 and TRBJ1-5; 9 bases map to TRBD1. The CDR3 extends over 15 amino acids. The germline CDR1 and CDR2 sequences are LNHDA and SQIVND (reference sequence). The ends lost 7 bases at V and 3 bases at J; junction bases unmatched: 7. Here the CDR3 DNA reads TGTGCCAGTACCACAGGGGGCGACCCCAATCAGCCCCAGCATTTT. Its protein is CASTTGGDPNQPQHF.

This chain uses TRBV18 with TRBJ1-2; 10 bases agree with TRBD1. The CDR3 runs to 16 residues. Germline V CDR1 and CDR2: KGHSH, LQKENI. V shed 4 bases and J 4 bases; nucleotides not matched to a gene: 9. The CDR3 spells CASSLSGTGASYGYTF. CDR3 in DNA: TGTGCCAGCTCACTATCCGGGACAGGGGCGAGCTATGGCTACACCTTC.